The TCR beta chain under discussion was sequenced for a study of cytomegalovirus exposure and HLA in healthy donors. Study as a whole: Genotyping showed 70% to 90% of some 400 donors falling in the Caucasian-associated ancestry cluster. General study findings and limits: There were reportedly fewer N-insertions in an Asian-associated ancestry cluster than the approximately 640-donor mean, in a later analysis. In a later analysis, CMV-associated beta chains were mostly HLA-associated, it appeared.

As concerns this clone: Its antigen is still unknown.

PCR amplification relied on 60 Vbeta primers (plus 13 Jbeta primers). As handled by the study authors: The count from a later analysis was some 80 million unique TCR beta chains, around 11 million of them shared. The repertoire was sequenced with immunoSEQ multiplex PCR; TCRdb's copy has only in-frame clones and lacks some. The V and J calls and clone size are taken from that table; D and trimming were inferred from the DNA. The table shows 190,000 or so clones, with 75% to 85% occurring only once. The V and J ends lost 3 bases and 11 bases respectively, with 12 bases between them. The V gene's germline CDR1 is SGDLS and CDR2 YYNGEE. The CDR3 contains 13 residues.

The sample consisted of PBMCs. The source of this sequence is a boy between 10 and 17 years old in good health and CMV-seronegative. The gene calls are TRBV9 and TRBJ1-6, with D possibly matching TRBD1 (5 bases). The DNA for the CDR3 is TGTGCCAGCAGCGCGGGGGTTTTGACACCCCTCCACTTT. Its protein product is CASSAGVLTPLHF.